The T cell receptor (beta chain) under discussion was sequenced for a study of CD8 T cells in ankylosing spondylitis. Study-level results: Reportedly, disease-linked clones are significantly enriched in ankylosing spondylitis patients' matched synovial fluid. Within peripheral blood, clones linked to disease were CD8+ and relatively rare. Prior work had noted some motif variants in reactive arthritis blood and synovial fluid. What seemed typical of ankylosing spondylitis blood was a TCR beta motif built from under 10 highly homologous variants.

About this clonotype: Its specificity is not known.

The germline CDR1 and CDR2 sequences are SGHAT and FQNNGV. V shed 4 bases and J shed 1 base, with 10 bases lying between them. CDR3 length: 15 amino acids. TCR beta libraries were made by quantitative 5'-RACE with molecular barcodes. TCRdb analysed the 5' RACE reads with MiXCR anew, one entry per CDR3 protein. Of fewer than 450,000 distinct CDR3 sequences in the sample, roughly a sixth were seen once. This TCR was sampled from a male donor with ankylosing spondylitis. The specimen sequenced was blood, either unsorted or a sorted T cell fraction (not recorded which). This chain uses TRBV11-2 with TRBJ2-2, with D perhaps matching TRBD2 (6 bases). As DNA, the CDR3 is TGTGCCAGCAGCTCGGGACTTCAGAACACCGGGGAGCTGTTTTTT. This codes for CASSSGLQNTGELFF.